This TCR beta chain originates from a study of blood T cells in healthy people across ages. The use of a sample-barcoded 5' primer and a J-beta primer mix characterized a second PCR of roughly 7 to 11 cycles. Each cDNA molecule carried a tag from a template-switch adaptor that contained 12 random nucleotides. TCRdb reprocessed the 5' RACE reads with MiXCR, giving one entry per CDR3 protein. This sample has 380,000 or so distinct CDR3 sequences, with over 45% found just once. CDR3 length: 14 residues. The ends were cut back, 2 bases at V and 12 bases at J, with 17 bases in the middle. CDR1 is SGHDN and CDR2 is FVKESK in the germline V gene. Roughly 9.2 milliliters was the volume of peripheral blood drawn from each donor.

This sequence joins TRBV14 and TRBJ2-1; a weak D match, TRBD1 (6 bases). The sample comprised blood. The source of this sequence is a man between 60 and 70 years old in good health. CDR3 residues: CASSQLQTGIAQFF. DNA of the CDR3: TGTGCCAGCAGCCAACTTCAAACAGGGATCGCGCAGTTCTTC.